A single TCR beta chain is shown here with its context. Antigen: not known. A sample-barcoded 5' primer and a J-beta primer mix were used in a second PCR of roughly 6 to 11 cycles. A template-switch adaptor containing 12 random nucleotides labeled each cDNA molecule. TCRdb fed the 5' RACE reads into MiXCR, producing one record per CDR3 protein. The data contain 750,000 or so distinct CDR3 sequences, 25% of them seen just once; the ten biggest clones take up 9.4%. This entry is derived from a study of blood T cells in healthy people across ages. Overall study results and limits: Older individuals had lower TCR beta diversity per million T cells (the decline was roughly linear). It was not known whether donors were CMV positive (a possible confounder of expanded clonotype changes).

Trimming left V 5 bases short and J 1 base short, with 13 bases between. The CDR3 length is 15 residues. Germline lookup yields CDR1 SGHVS and CDR2 FQNEAQ. Every donor contributed around 10 milliliters of peripheral blood by blood draw. This sample also appeared in a second study, on T cells of mothers and their children.

The material sequenced was blood. The sequence was collected from a boy under 18 in good health. The chain combines TRBV7-8 with TRBJ2-3, with D unresolved. This CDR3 is CASSPGGYGTDTQYF. DNA of the CDR3: TGTGCCAGCAGCCCCGGCGGCTATGGCACAGATACGCAGTATTTT.